These 32 T cell receptor beta chains were all obtained from the same sample, sequenced in a study of T cells in Graves' hyperthyroidism and ophthalmopathy. Researchers took RNA transcripts and amplified the TCR beta CDR3 regions from them. A set of HTBI primers served as the primers for a first-round RT-PCR of the TCR CDR3. TCRdb called the multiplex PCR reads again in MiXCR, with one record for every CDR3 protein. The sample holds 270,000 or so distinct CDR3 sequences; approximately 16% are singletons and the top ten take 30%. The sample was blood. The source of these receptors is a woman between 45 and 65 years old with Graves' hyperthyroidism that later progressed to Graves' ophthalmopathy.

This clonotype appeared many times. The V and J genes are TRBV6-5 and TRBJ2-5, with D perhaps being TRBD1 or TRBD2 (6 bases each). The germline gives CDR1 MNHEY, CDR2 SVGAGI. Trimming stripped 1 base from V and 4 bases from J, with 13 bases between. The CDR3 sequence is 15 residues long. In nucleotides, the CDR3 is TGTGCCAGCAGTTACTTTGGGGGGCGAGGAGAGACCCAGTACTTC. Translating it yields CASSYFGGRGETQYF.

Remarks on this clonotype: A much larger clone sits a single nucleotide away, making a read error possible. The V gene is TRBV20-1, the J gene TRBJ2-1, with 14 bases that match TRBD2. The CDR3 runs to 15 residues. The germline V gene encodes CDR1 DFQATT and CDR2 SNEGSKA (reference sequence). The CDR3 sequence is CSARGTSGRYNGQFF. As DNA, the CDR3 is TGCAGTGCTAGAGGGACTAGCGGGAGGTATAATGGGCAGTTCTTC.

This clonotype occurred many times. This rearrangement joins TRBV2 to TRBJ2-3; 12 positions match TRBD2. CDR1 SNHLY and CDR2 FYNNEI come from the germline V gene. V trimming: 6 bases; J trimming: 4 bases; junction bases outside the gene matches: 11. The CDR3 consists of 17 residues. The CDR3 loop is CASSGKLAGGPPDTQYF. The CDR3 coding sequence is TGTGCCAGCAGCGGAAAACTAGCGGGAGGCCCACCAGATACGCAGTATTTT.

V usage is TRBV11-2 and J usage is TRBJ2-1; 10 positions agree with TRBD1. The CDR3 has 16 residues. In germline, CDR1 is SGHAT, CDR2 FQNNGV. Unmatched junction bases numbered 11, after V lost 4 bases and J lost 8 bases. CDR3 residues: CASSSGGTGVEDEQFF. The DNA of the CDR3 is TGTGCCAGCAGCTCGGGGGGGACAGGGGTGGAAGATGAGCAGTTCTTC.

This clonotype was counted many times. This sequence joins TRBV28 and TRBJ1-1; D remains ambiguous. Germline V lookup: CDR1 MDHEN, CDR2 SYDVKM. With 6 bases removed from V and 5 bases from J, the gap between germline ends came to 10 bases. CDR3 length equals 12 residues. The CDR3 DNA follows: TGTGCCAGCAGCCGGAGGGTGACTGAAGCTTTCTTT. Amino acid sequence: CASSRRVTEAFF.

About this clonotype: The junction and the germline gene differ at one end; a read error may be behind it. DNA of the CDR3: TGTGCCACCAGCAGAGGCGGGTTCCGTTTCATCTCTGGGGCCAACGTCCTGGCTTTC. As protein: CATSRGGFRFISGANVLAF. The chain employs TRBV15 and TRBJ2-6, with D perhaps being TRBD1 or TRBD2 (5 bases each). Germline V gives CDR1 LNHNV, CDR2 YYDKDF (reference sequence). The CDR3 runs to 19 residues.

The sample holds many counts of this clonotype. The gene calls are TRBV27 and TRBJ2-1; 8 positions match TRBD2. V lost 4 bases and J lost 0; bases outside the gene matches: 5. Germline V gene sequence: CDR1 MNHEY, CDR2 SMNVEV (reference sequence). This CDR3 comprises 16 residues. This CDR3 reads CASSWTSSSSYNEQFF. DNA for the CDR3: TGTGCCAGCAGTTGGACTAGCTCGAGCTCCTACAATGAGCAGTTCTTC.

Many counts were recorded for this clonotype. This rearrangement joins TRBV27 to TRBJ2-3; 9 nucleotides agree with TRBD2. Trimming cost V 2 bases and J 2 bases; bases outside gene matches: 2. Germline lookup yields CDR1 MNHEY and CDR2 SMNVEV (reference sequence). The CDR3 spans 15 residues. The CDR3: CASSLRGRATDTQYF. In DNA form, the CDR3 reads TGTGCCAGCAGTTTACGCGGGAGGGCCACAGATACGCAGTATTTT.

Only a few counts were recorded for this clonotype. The chain couples TRBV7-9 to TRBJ2-1; 7 bases are a match to TRBD1. The V gene end was trimmed by 5 bases and the J gene end by 0 bases; junction bases not matched to a gene: 16. This CDR3 has 19 residues. The germline CDR1 and CDR2 sequences are SEHNR and FQNEAQ (reference sequence). CDR3 DNA: TGTGCCAGCAGCCATGGCCGGGACAGCAAAGGGAGCTCCTACAATGAGCAGTTCTTC. Encoded protein: CASSHGRDSKGSSYNEQFF. Drawing the rest from reference TRBV7-9 and TRBJ2-1, the complete variable domain is DTGVSQNPRHKITKRGQNVTFRCDPISEHNRLYWYRQTLGQGPEFLTYFQNEAQLEKSRLLSDRFSAERPKGSFSTLEIQRTEQGDSAMYLCASSHGRDSKGSSYNEQFFGPGTRLTVL.

This clonotype was picked up many times. The chain is built from TRBV2 and TRBJ1-1; D is uncertain. Trimming removed 2 bases at V and 5 bases at J, with 12 bases between. CDR3 length: 14 amino acids. Germline V gene lookup returns CDR1 SNHLY and CDR2 FYNNEI. CDR3 amino acids: CASSELNSWTEAFF. CDR3 bases: TGTGCCAGCAGTGAACTGAACTCCTGGACTGAAGCTTTCTTT.

This clonotype was observed many times. The chain combines TRBV28 with TRBJ2-2; 7 positions match TRBD1. The CDR3 has 13 residues. The V and J ends lost 6 bases and 7 bases, in that order; junction bases with no gene match: 5. The germline V gene has CDR1 MDHEN and CDR2 SYDVKM. CDR3 sequence (DNA): TGTGCCAGCAGCCTACAGGGGATCGGGGAGCTGTTTTTT. This gives the protein CASSLQGIGELFF.

As DNA, the CDR3 is TGCGCCAGCAGCGACGGGACAGGGGTTGGGAACACTGAAGCTTTCTTT. It translates to CASSDGTGVGNTEAFF. V gene TRBV5-1 combines with J gene TRBJ1-1, with TRBD1 matching 10 bases. Germline loops: CDR1 SGHRS, CDR2 YFSETQ. The ends lost 4 bases at V and 1 base at J; junction bases unmatched: 7. This CDR3 has 16 residues.

CDR3 in amino acids: CAIRPLGSGANVLTF. CDR3 bases: TGTGCCATCAGGCCACTGGGGTCTGGGGCCAACGTCCTGACTTTC. The chain recombines TRBV10-3 with TRBJ2-6; unclear D gene. This CDR3 spans 15 amino acids. V lost 6 bases and J 1 base, leaving 10 bases between the germline ends. Germline values: CDR1 ENHRY, CDR2 SYGVKD.

Regarding this clonotype: A read error may be the cause here, since a much bigger clone is one base away. The V call is TRBV28, the J call TRBJ1-1, with TRBD1 as a possible D gene (5 bases). V was pared by 10 bases and J by 3 bases, with 15 bases between. Per the germline V gene, CDR1 is MDHEN and CDR2 is SYDVKM. The CDR3 sequence is 13 residues long. CDR3 sequence reads: CANTRTLHTEAFF. In DNA form, the CDR3 reads TGTGCCAACACCAGGACACTCCACACTGAAGCTTTCTTT.

This clonotype was detected only a few times. V usage is TRBV9 and J usage is TRBJ2-2; 8 bases match TRBD1. Germline lookup yields CDR1 SGDLS and CDR2 YYNGEE. The CDR3 runs to 15 residues. Germline trimming cut 4 bases from V and 7 bases from J; bases unmatched to any gene: 9. The CDR3 nucleotides are TGTGCCAGCAGCTCGACGGACAGGGAAGGCGGGGAGCTGTTTTTT. Its protein is CASSSTDREGGELFF.

The table lists this clonotype with many counts. The V call is TRBV30, the J call TRBJ2-7; tentatively, D is TRBD1 or TRBD2 (6 bases each). Trimming removed 8 bases at V and 7 bases at J, with 18 bases between. Germline V gene sequence: CDR1 GTSNPN, CDR2 SVGIG (reference sequence). The length of the CDR3 is 12 residues. The CDR3 region is CASIRGGGEQYF. The CDR3 bases are TGTGCCAGTATCAGGGGAGGCGGGGAGCAGTACTTC.

Turning to this clonotype: This may stem from a read error, because a much larger clone lies one nucleotide away. This is likely a read error, given that the CDR3 carries no conserved phenylalanine or tryptophan at its end. V and J are TRBV5-1 and TRBJ2-6; D ambiguous. The CDR3 totals 14 residues. V lost 3 bases and J lost 0, with 4 bases in between. The germline CDR1 and CDR2 sequences are SGHRS and YFSETQ. CDR3 nucleotide sequence: TGCGCCAGCAGCTCGAGCTCTGGGGCCAACGTCCTGACTCTC. Translating gives CASSSSSGANVLTL.

J is TRBJ2-7 and V is TRBV5-1; D is ambiguous. Germline loops: CDR1 SGHRS, CDR2 YFSETQ. The CDR3 sequence is 15 residues long. Trimming cost V 0 bases and J 0 bases, with 10 bases left between them. CDR3 amino acids: CASSLDAVSSYEQYF. CDR3 DNA: TGCGCCAGCAGCTTGGATGCGGTAAGCTCCTACGAGCAGTACTTC.

This clonotype appeared a few times. This chain links TRBV5-1 with TRBJ1-2; D might be TRBD1 (5 bases). Germline assignment: CDR1 SGHRS and CDR2 YFSETQ. The CDR3 is 12 residues long. This chain's CDR3 is CSLGGDNYGYTF. The CDR3 DNA reads as TGCTCCCTCGGCGGGGACAACTATGGCTACACCTTC.

This clonotype has ten or more counts. The chain uses TRBV7-2 and TRBJ2-2; TRBD2 matches 11 bases. CDR3 length equals 14 residues. Germline lookup yields CDR1 SGHTA and CDR2 FQGNSA. V was clipped by 9 bases and J by 6 bases; unmatched bases: 6. CDR3 amino acids: CARDPSGRSGELFF. CDR3 nucleotides: TGTGCCAGAGACCCTAGCGGGAGGTCCGGGGAGCTGTTTTTT.

This clonotype was seen repeatedly, ten times or more. V usage is TRBV11-3 and J usage is TRBJ1-1, with a tentative D call TRBD1 (6 bases). The V and J ends lost 4 bases and 1 base respectively, with 13 bases between them. This CDR3 contains 15 residues. Germline assignment: CDR1 SGHNT and CDR2 YENEEA. In DNA form, the CDR3 reads TGTGCCAGCAGCTCGGGGGGGGCCGAGAACACTGAAGCTTTCTTT. This encodes CASSSGGAENTEAFF.

Concerning this clonotype itself: Being one base from a much bigger clone, this may be a read error. CDR3 nucleotides: TGTGCCAACAGTGTAGCGTCAGGGTCCGGGGAGCTGTTTTTT. Translation: CANSVASGSGELFF. The gene calls are TRBV6-1 and TRBJ2-2, with D perhaps being TRBD1 or TRBD2 (5 bases each). The CDR3 is 14 amino acids. Germline CDR1 MNHNS, CDR2 SASEGT.

This clonotype occurred many times. The chain is built from TRBV20-1 and TRBJ2-1; D might be TRBD2 (5 bases). CDR3 length: 14 residues. Germline loops: CDR1 DFQATT, CDR2 SNEGSKA (reference sequence). Trimming pared 3 bases from V and 7 bases from J, leaving 16 bases between. The CDR3 nucleotides are TGCAGTGCTAGCGCGGCTAGCTTCGGTAATGAGCAGTTCTTC. This gives the protein CSASAASFGNEQFF.

This clonotype has ten or more counts. The V call is TRBV11-3, the J call TRBJ2-1; D remains ambiguous. The CDR3 loop spans 14 amino acids. V was pared by 1 base and J by 9 bases, with 13 bases between. Germline loops: CDR1 SGHNT, CDR2 YENEEA. DNA of the CDR3: TGTGCCAGCAGCTTAGCCGTAGGGTCGGGTGAGCAGTTCTTC. Amino acids: CASSLAVGSGEQFF. Full variable domain (outside the CDR3, taken from reference TRBV11-3 and TRBJ2-1): EAGVVQSPRYKIIEKKQPVAFWCNPISGHNTLYWYLQNLGQGPELLIRYENEEAVDDSQLPKDRFSAERLKGVDSTLKIQPAELGDSAVYLCASSLAVGSGEQFFGPGTRLTVL.

A note on this clonotype: A much larger clonotype is one base distant, so this may be a read error. CDR3: CASTVDSFYGNTF. CDR3 in DNA: TGTGCCAGTACCGTAGATTCCTTCTATGGCAACACCTTC. V gene TRBV19 combines with J gene TRBJ1-2; D unresolved. Germline V gene lookup returns CDR1 LNHDA and CDR2 SQIVND (reference sequence). The CDR3 loop spans 13 amino acids.

This clonotype has only a few counts. The V gene is TRBV15, the J gene TRBJ2-1, with TRBD2 identical over 11 bases. Germline loops: CDR1 LNHNV, CDR2 YYDKDF (reference sequence). The length of the CDR3 is 16 residues. V lost 3 bases to trimming and J lost 2 bases; unmatched junction nucleotides: 3. CDR3 coding DNA: TGTGCCACCAGCAGGGGACTAGCGGCCACCTACAATGAGCAGTTCTTC. Amino acids: CATSRGLAATYNEQFF.

At least ten counts were recorded for this clonotype. This rearrangement joins TRBV7-2 to TRBJ1-2; possible D gene TRBD1, 6 bases. Trimming took 2 bases from V and 3 from J, leaving 16 bases between them. The CDR3 extends over 16 amino acids. The germline V gene encodes CDR1 SGHTA and CDR2 FQGNSA. For the CDR3, the DNA is TGTGCCAGCAGCTTAAGTCTGGGGGCGCTGGACTATGGCTACACCTTC. Residues: CASSLSLGALDYGYTF.

Many counts were recorded for this clonotype. This chain connects TRBV5-6 to TRBJ1-5; unclear D gene. Between the trimmed V and J ends, which lost 3 bases and 0 bases, there was a span of 10 bases. Germline V gene sequence: CDR1 SGHDT, CDR2 YYEEEE. The length of the CDR3 is 15 residues. CDR3 DNA: TGTGCCAGCAGCTCTCAGTTTTATAGCAATCAGCCCCAGCATTTT. It translates to CASSSQFYSNQPQHF.

The J gene is TRBJ1-1, the V gene TRBV9, with no clear D. V lost 3 bases and J lost 3, with 9 bases in between. This CDR3 contains 13 residues. The germline V gene encodes CDR1 SGDLS and CDR2 YYNGEE. In DNA, the CDR3 is TGTGCCAGCAGCGACCGATACGACACTGAAGCTTTCTTT. This encodes CASSDRYDTEAFF.

The sample holds many counts of this clonotype. The CDR3 protein is CASSTGSLSGNTIYF. The CDR3 DNA is TGTGCCAGCTCTACAGGTTCCCTCTCTGGAAACACCATATATTTT. This chain connects TRBV18 to TRBJ1-3, with a possible D match to TRBD1 (5 bases). Germline assignment: CDR1 KGHSH and CDR2 LQKENI. CDR3 size: 15 residues. The V and J ends lost 6 bases and 0 bases respectively, with 12 bases between them.

This clonotype was recorded many times. The V gene is TRBV6-1, the J gene TRBJ1-2; tentative D call: TRBD1 (6 bases). The CDR3 loop spans 16 amino acids. The V end was cut by 5 bases, the J end by 4 bases, with 20 bases between. Germline CDR1 reads MNHNS; CDR2 reads SASEGT. This CDR3 reads CASSRQPGVLGYGYTF. DNA of the CDR3: TGTGCCAGCAGTCGACAACCAGGGGTGTTGGGCTATGGCTACACCTTC.

This clonotype has ten or more counts. This sequence joins TRBV28 and TRBJ2-1; 10 nucleotides align to TRBD1. The CDR3 contains 14 residues. Germline V gene data show CDR1 as MDHEN and CDR2 as SYDVKM. V was pared by 9 bases and J by 7 bases, with 9 bases of the junction left unmatched. The CDR3 sequence: CASPPGQGMNEQFF. The CDR3 DNA reads TGTGCCAGTCCGCCGGGACAGGGGATGAATGAGCAGTTCTTC.